Shown below are 10 T cell receptor beta chains from a single sample sequenced in a study of cytomegalovirus exposure and HLA in healthy donors. Use of 60 Vbeta and 13 Jbeta primers characterized the PCR. The assay was immunoSEQ multiplex PCR, and TCRdb's table has in-frame clones only and misses some. Of roughly 140,000 clones listed, about three quarters are singletons. Sequencing used PBMCs. All receptors come from a male donor in good health and CMV-seronegative.

V usage is TRBV4-2 and J usage is TRBJ2-7, with 13 bases lining up with TRBD2. The CDR3 consists of 15 residues. Germline-derived CDR1 and CDR2 are LGHNA and YNFKEQ. Losses at the gene ends were 2 bases for V and 3 bases for J; bases not matched to a gene: 1. For the CDR3, the DNA is TGTGCCAGCAGCCAAAGACTAGCGGGAGGCTACGAGCAGTACTTC. This encodes CASSQRLAGGYEQYF.

This chain joins TRBV4-3 and TRBJ1-6; no firm D call. Germline values: CDR1 LGHNA, CDR2 YSLEER. Trimming took 0 bases from V and 10 from J, leaving 13 bases between them. The length of the CDR3 is 15 residues. This CDR3 reads CASSQDGGRKSPLHF. DNA of the CDR3: TGCGCCAGCAGCCAAGACGGAGGGCGGAAGTCACCCCTCCACTTT.

In this sample, this clone turned up a few times. V and J are TRBV7-9 and TRBJ1-3, with D perhaps matching TRBD1 (6 bases). Trimming cost V 1 base and J 0 bases, with 10 bases left between them. The germline V gene encodes CDR1 SEHNR and CDR2 FQNEAQ (reference sequence). The CDR3 contains 16 residues. Written as DNA, the CDR3 is TGTGCCAGCAGCTTAGACGCAGGGGCCTCTGGAAACACCATATATTTT. Protein product: CASSLDAGASGNTIYF.

This chain joins TRBV7-2 and TRBJ1-1, with no clear D. V gave up 1 base and J gave up 1 base, with 7 bases separating them. The germline V gene has CDR1 SGHTA and CDR2 FQGNSA. The CDR3 contains 14 residues. The CDR3 coding sequence is TGTGCCAGCAGCTTAGTTGGCAGGAACACTGAAGCTTTCTTT. Amino acid sequence: CASSLVGRNTEAFF. The full variable domain, with the rest looked up from reference TRBV7-2 and TRBJ1-1, is GAGVSQSPSNKVTEKGKDVELRCDPISGHTALYWYRQSLGQGLEFLIYFQGNSAPDKSGLPSDRFSAERTGGSVSTLTIQRTQQEDSAVYLCASSLVGRNTEAFFGQGTRLTVV.

CDR3 sequence (DNA): TGTGCCAGCAGCTGGGGACAGGGGGGAATGGAAAAACTGTTTTTT. The encoded protein is CASSWGQGGMEKLFF. The chain joins TRBV6-6 to TRBJ1-4; 11 nucleotides line up with TRBD1. The CDR3 consists of 15 residues. V shed 6 bases, J shed 8 bases, and the junction held 8 bases outside the gene matches. Germline-derived CDR1 and CDR2 are MNHNY and SVGAGI (reference sequence).

CDR3 amino acids: CASSTRGGVSYEQYF. CDR3 coding DNA: TGTGCCAGCAGTACCAGAGGGGGTGTCTCCTACGAGCAGTACTTC. The V and J genes are TRBV6-5 and TRBJ2-7; perhaps TRBD1 as D (6 bases). Germline values: CDR1 MNHEY, CDR2 SVGAGI. The CDR3 is made up of 15 amino acids. The V gene lost 5 bases and the J gene lost 0 bases, with 14 bases spanning the gap.

The chain employs TRBV5-4 and TRBJ2-5; TRBD2 matches at 11 bases. Germline lookup yields CDR1 SGHNT and CDR2 YYREEE (reference sequence). The CDR3 spans 15 residues. Trimming at V came to 5 bases and at J to 5 bases, leaving 8 bases not matched to a gene. The chain's CDR3 is CASRQLAGEGETQYF. As DNA, the CDR3 is TGTGCCAGCAGACAACTAGCGGGGGAGGGGGAGACCCAGTACTTC. The full variable domain, rest sourced from reference TRBV5-4 and TRBJ2-5, is ETGVTQSPTHLIKTRGQQVTLRCSSQSGHNTVSWYQQALGQGPQFIFQYYREEENGRGNFPPRFSGLQFPNYSSELNVNALELDDSALYLCASRQLAGEGETQYFGPGTRLLVL.

The chain couples TRBV5-1 to TRBJ2-3; D is undetermined. In germline, CDR1 is SGHRS, CDR2 YFSETQ. Trimming took off 4 bases at V and 5 bases at J, with 14 bases between the two ends. The CDR3 sequence is 14 residues long. CDR3 region: CASSTVVLGDTQYF. Written as DNA, the CDR3 is TGCGCCAGCAGCACTGTTGTTCTCGGAGATACGCAGTATTTT.

The chain carries TRBV30 and TRBJ2-2; 10 bases align to TRBD2. The CDR3 is 15 amino acids. The junction had 8 bases not matched to a gene; V was cut back by 4 bases and J by 6 bases. Germline values: CDR1 GTSNPN, CDR2 SVGIG (reference sequence). The CDR3 sequence is CAWTPGLASAGELFF. Written as DNA, the CDR3 is TGTGCCTGGACCCCGGGACTAGCGTCCGCCGGGGAGCTGTTTTTT.

The chain uses TRBV28 and TRBJ2-2; 8 nucleotides align to TRBD1. There are 17 residues in the CDR3. CDR1 is MDHEN, CDR2 SYDVKM, per germline. V was pared by 4 bases and J by 6 bases, with 13 bases of the junction left unmatched. The DNA for the CDR3 is TGTGCCAGCAGTTCCCTCGGGACAGGCCTCGGACCCGGGGAGCTGTTTTTT. It codes for CASSSLGTGLGPGELFF.